The 22 T cell receptor beta chains below come from one sample, sequenced in a study of TIL therapy for anti-PD-1-resistant metastatic lung cancer. The libraries were made with immunoSEQ v3. Generated by immunoSEQ multiplex PCR, the TCRdb table keeps only in-frame clones and is missing some. This table has approximately 12,000 clones, 58% appearing once. The time point: pre-treatment sample, taken before nivolumab and TIL therapy. The tumor samples were excised metastases, mostly pleural nodules or supraclavicular lymph nodes. The sequencing here drew on tumor tissue, taken at baseline. These TCRs come from a person aged 25-85 years with non-small cell lung cancer.

This chain joins TRBV10-2 and TRBJ2-3, with 10 positions matching TRBD1. The CDR3 consists of 12 residues. Germline lookup yields CDR1 WSHSY and CDR2 SAAADI. After removal of 6 bases from V and 8 bases from J, the junction contained 2 bases not matched to a gene. The CDR3 here is CASSRDRGTQYF. The CDR3 DNA reads TGCGCCAGCAGCCGGGACAGGGGTACGCAGTATTTT.

The chain recombines TRBV30 with TRBJ1-4; a weak D match, TRBD1 (6 bases). Trimming pared 2 bases from V and 8 bases from J, leaving 18 bases between. Looked up from germline, CDR1 is GTSNPN and CDR2 is SVGIG (reference sequence). The CDR3 has 15 amino acids. The CDR3 protein is CAWSWPGAKVEKLFF. In nucleotides, the CDR3 is TGTGCCTGGAGTTGGCCAGGGGCAAAAGTGGAAAAACTGTTTTTT.

The CDR3 here is CASSQTDRGPEAFF. The CDR3 DNA follows: TGCGCCAGCAGCCAAACGGACAGGGGTCCTGAAGCTTTCTTT. V is TRBV4-1 and J is TRBJ1-1, with 9 bases aligning to TRBD1. Trimming at V came to 2 bases and at J to 6 bases, leaving 4 bases not matched to a gene. The CDR3 covers 14 residues. Germline CDR1 reads MGHRA; CDR2 reads YSYEKL.

The V and J genes are TRBV5-1 and TRBJ1-4, with 8 bases aligning to TRBD1. Trimming removed 4 bases from V and 7 bases from J; junction bases left unmatched: 6. The CDR3 is 14 amino acids. CDR1 is SGHRS, CDR2 YFSETQ, per germline. The CDR3 region has the DNA TGCGCCAGCAGCAGTGACAGGGGAGGTGAAAAACTGTTTTTT. Its protein is CASSSDRGGEKLFF.

This clone appeared a few times. The CDR3 DNA follows: TGCGCCAGCCGACTAGAAAGTGAGCAGTTCTTC. Its protein is CASRLESEQFF. The chain has TRBV5-1 and TRBJ2-1, with D possibly being TRBD2 (6 bases). Germline CDR1 SGHRS, CDR2 YFSETQ. V was clipped by 7 bases and J by 9 bases, with 11 bases between them. This CDR3 has 11 amino acids.

V is TRBV10-3 and J is TRBJ1-1, with D possibly TRBD1 on 5 matching bases. V lost 4 bases and J 2 bases, leaving 11 bases between the germline ends. CDR3 length equals 14 residues. CDR1 is ENHRY, CDR2 SYGVKD, per germline. The CDR3 nucleotides read TGTGCCATCAGTGTCGACAGACCAAACACTGAAGCTTTCTTT. Residues: CAISVDRPNTEAFF.

This clone was recorded a few times. The V and J genes are TRBV10-3 and TRBJ2-1; D is uncertain. In germline, CDR1 is ENHRY, CDR2 SYGVKD. The CDR3 is made up of 15 amino acids. Trimming removed 3 bases from V and 4 bases from J, with 13 bases in between. CDR3 in amino acids: CAISENSGDYNEQFF. In DNA, the CDR3 is TGTGCCATCAGTGAAAATTCAGGTGATTACAATGAGCAGTTCTTC.

This chain uses TRBV24-1 with TRBJ1-1; tentative D call: TRBD1 (5 bases). The CDR3 covers 13 residues. The germline V gene encodes CDR1 KGHDR and CDR2 SFDVKD. V was pared by 8 bases and J by 5 bases, with 14 bases between. CDR3 loop: CATMDNTITEAFF. CDR3 nucleotide sequence: TGTGCCACCATGGACAATACCATAACTGAAGCTTTCTTT.

The V call is TRBV27, the J call TRBJ1-1, with 7 bases fitting TRBD1. The length of the CDR3 is 15 residues. CDR1 and CDR2 from the germline V gene are MNHEY and SMNVEV (reference sequence). The junction had 6 bases not matched to a gene; V was cut back by 5 bases and J by 0 bases. CDR3 sequence: CASSARDSLNTEAFF. The CDR3 region has the DNA TGTGCCAGCAGTGCACGGGACAGCCTGAACACTGAAGCTTTCTTT.

Relative to its sample, this clone is medium-sized. The chain joins TRBV4-1 to TRBJ2-1; TRBD1 aligns across 7 bases. The CDR3 covers 15 residues. Germline CDR1 and CDR2: MGHRA and YSYEKL. Trimming removed 5 bases from V and 8 bases from J; junction bases left unmatched: 12. CDR3 region: CASSARDSQGDEQFF. Written as DNA, the CDR3 is TGCGCCAGCAGCGCCCGGGACAGCCAAGGGGATGAGCAGTTCTTC.

The chain links TRBV5-1 to TRBJ2-3, with TRBD2 matching over 15 bases. Germline CDR1 SGHRS, CDR2 YFSETQ. This CDR3 contains 16 residues. After removal of 6 bases from V and 1 base from J, the junction contained 3 bases not matched to a gene. The CDR3 here is CASTRTSGGGTDTQYF. The CDR3 DNA reads TGCGCCAGCACACGGACTAGCGGGGGGGGCACAGATACGCAGTATTTT.

This chain links TRBV6-5 with TRBJ2-7; a possible D gene is TRBD1 (5 bases). Trimming removed 4 bases from V and 0 bases from J, with 16 bases in between. This CDR3 is built from 16 residues. The V gene's germline CDR1 is MNHEY and CDR2 SVGAGI. In DNA, the CDR3 is TGTGCCAGCAGTTCCTACCCTCGGACACGCTCCTACGAGCAGTACTTC. Protein product: CASSSYPRTRSYEQYF.

This clone is labeled as medium-sized. The rearrangement links TRBV4-2 to TRBJ2-7; 7 bases agree with TRBD2. V was pared by 0 bases and J by 0 bases, with 5 bases of the junction left unmatched. Germline V CDR1 and CDR2: LGHNA, YNFKEQ. The CDR3 runs 16 residues. Here the CDR3 reads CASSQDVGGSSYEQYF. CDR3 bases: TGTGCCAGCAGCCAAGATGTGGGCGGGAGCTCCTACGAGCAGTACTTC.

This clone is labeled medium-sized. The chain uses TRBV27 and TRBJ1-1, with D hard to call. CDR1 MNHEY and CDR2 SMNVEV come from the germline V gene (reference sequence). Trimming removed 6 bases at V and 1 base at J, with 12 bases between. This CDR3 spans 14 amino acids. CDR3 protein: CASSLTPRNTEAFF. DNA for the CDR3: TGTGCCAGCAGCTTGACACCTCGGAACACTGAAGCTTTCTTT.

V and J are TRBV11-2 and TRBJ2-3; maybe TRBD2 (5 bases). Germline lookup yields CDR1 SGHAT and CDR2 FQNNGV. The CDR3 is 15 residues long. Trimming removed 1 base from V and 6 bases from J, with 14 bases in between. This CDR3 reads CASSLGTGVGDTQYF. For the CDR3, the DNA is TGTGCCAGCAGCTTAGGGACCGGGGTGGGGGATACGCAGTATTTT.

The chain recombines TRBV5-4 with TRBJ2-1, with 10 bases matching TRBD1. The CDR3 length is 15 residues. CDR1 and CDR2 (germline): SGHNT, YYREEE (reference sequence). J gave up 5 bases and V 5 bases, and 7 bases lay outside the gene matches. DNA for the CDR3: TGTGCCAGCAGAGACCGGGACAGGGGAGACAATGAGCAGTTCTTC. Protein product: CASRDRDRGDNEQFF.

This clone was counted only a few times. The rearrangement uses TRBV19 and TRBJ1-2; D is ambiguous. Germline CDR1 is LNHDA and CDR2 is SQIVND (reference sequence). V lost 8 bases to trimming and J lost 8 bases, with 18 bases between them. The CDR3 runs 13 residues. Written as DNA, the CDR3 is TGTGCCAGTCAGCTGTTCGAACGTGGGGGCTACACCTTC. Protein sequence: CASQLFERGGYTF. Using reference TRBV19 and TRBJ1-2 for the parts outside the CDR3, the full variable domain is DGGITQSPKYLFRKEGQNVTLSCEQNLNHDAMYWYRQDPGQGLRLIYYSQIVNDFQKGDIAEGYSVSREKKESFPLTVTSAQKNPTAFYLCASQLFERGGYTFGSGTRLTVV.

This clone has a handful of counts. The rearrangement links TRBV19 to TRBJ1-1; D might be TRBD1 (6 bases). Trimming shortened V by 7 bases and J by 4 bases, and 16 bases separated the two germline ends. The CDR3 is 14 amino acids. Germline V CDR1 and CDR2: LNHDA, SQIVND (reference sequence). The CDR3 bases are TGTGCCAGTAACGAACAGGGACGGGGCACTGAAGCTTTCTTT. Translated, it gives CASNEQGRGTEAFF.

The V gene is TRBV6-5, the J gene TRBJ1-6; D is ambiguous. The CDR3 contains 15 residues. Germline V CDR1 and CDR2: MNHEY, SVGAGI. Trimming removed 5 bases at V and 7 bases at J, with 15 bases between. The CDR3 coding sequence is TGTGCCAGCAGTCGGGAGCGGCGGGAAAATTCACCCCTCCACTTT. Its protein product is CASSRERRENSPLHF.

Points on this clone: At one of its ends the junction is not consistent with the germline gene, which may arise from a read error. The chain joins TRBV29-1 to TRBJ1-1, with a possible D match to TRBD1 (6 bases). The CDR3 runs to 13 residues. The germline gives CDR1 SQVTM, CDR2 ANQGSEA. CDR3 region: CSVDRGGLTGAFF. The CDR3 nucleotides are TGCAGCGTAGATCGCGGGGGGCTTACTGGAGCTTTCTTT. Full variable domain (rest looked up from reference TRBV29-1 and TRBJ1-1): SAVISQKPSRDICQRGTSLTIQCQVDSQVTMMFWYRQQPGQSLTLIATANQGSEATYESGFVIDKFPISRPNLTFSTLTVSNMSPEDSSIYLCSVDRGGLTGAFFGQGTRLTVV.

The V and J genes are TRBV28 and TRBJ2-7; D gene ambiguous. The CDR3 has 16 amino acids. Trimming left V 3 bases short and J 2 bases short, with 17 bases between. In germline, CDR1 is MDHEN, CDR2 SYDVKM. CDR3 protein: CASSFVVGLAPYEQYF. The DNA for the CDR3 is TGTGCCAGCAGTTTTGTAGTGGGATTAGCACCCTACGAGCAGTACTTC.

By sample share, this clone is medium-sized. This chain joins TRBV19 and TRBJ2-1; D not resolved. Trimming pared 1 base from V and 7 bases from J, leaving 5 bases between. Germline V CDR1 and CDR2: LNHDA, SQIVND (reference sequence). The CDR3 is 12 amino acids. In nucleotides, the CDR3 is TGTGCCAGTAGTATAGTTCTGAATGAGCAGTTCTTC. Translation: CASSIVLNEQFF.